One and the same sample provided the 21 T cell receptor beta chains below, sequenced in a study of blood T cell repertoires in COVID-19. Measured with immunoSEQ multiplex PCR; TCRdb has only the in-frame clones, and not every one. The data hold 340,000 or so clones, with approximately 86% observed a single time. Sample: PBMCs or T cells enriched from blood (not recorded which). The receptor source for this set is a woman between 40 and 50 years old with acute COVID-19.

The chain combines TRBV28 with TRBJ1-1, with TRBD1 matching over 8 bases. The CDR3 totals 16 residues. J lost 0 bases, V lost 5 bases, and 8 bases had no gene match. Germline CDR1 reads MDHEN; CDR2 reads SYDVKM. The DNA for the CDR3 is TGTGCCAGCAGTACGGCGAGGGACAGGATGAACACTGAAGCTTTCTTT. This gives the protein CASSTARDRMNTEAFF.

Here the CDR3 DNA reads TGTGCCAGCAGTAGCAGGGGTAGGGCTTTCTTT. It yields the protein CASSSRGRAFF. The chain uses TRBV27 and TRBJ1-1; a possible D gene is TRBD1 (6 bases). Germline values: CDR1 MNHEY, CDR2 SMNVEV (reference sequence). The CDR3 extends over 11 amino acids. The V and J ends lost 5 bases and 11 bases respectively, with 12 bases between them.

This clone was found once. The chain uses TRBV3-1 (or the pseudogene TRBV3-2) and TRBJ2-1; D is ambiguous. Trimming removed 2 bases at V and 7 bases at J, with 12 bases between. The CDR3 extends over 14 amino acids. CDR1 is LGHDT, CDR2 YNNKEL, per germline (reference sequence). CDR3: CASSQLAILNEQFF. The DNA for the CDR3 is TGTGCCAGCAGCCAACTTGCTATTCTGAATGAGCAGTTCTTC.

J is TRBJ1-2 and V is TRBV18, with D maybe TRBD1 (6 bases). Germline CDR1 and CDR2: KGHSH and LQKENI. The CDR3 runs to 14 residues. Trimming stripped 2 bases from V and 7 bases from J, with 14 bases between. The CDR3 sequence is CASSPTGYLSGYTF. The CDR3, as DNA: TGTGCCAGCTCACCAACAGGGTATCTTAGTGGCTACACCTTC.

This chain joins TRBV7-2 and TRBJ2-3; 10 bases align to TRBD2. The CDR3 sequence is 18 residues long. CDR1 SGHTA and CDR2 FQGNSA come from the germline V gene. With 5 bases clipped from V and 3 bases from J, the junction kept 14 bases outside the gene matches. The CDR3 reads CASSQPPASGRGTDTQYF. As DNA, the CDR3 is TGTGCCAGCAGCCAACCCCCGGCTAGCGGGAGAGGTACAGATACGCAGTATTTT.

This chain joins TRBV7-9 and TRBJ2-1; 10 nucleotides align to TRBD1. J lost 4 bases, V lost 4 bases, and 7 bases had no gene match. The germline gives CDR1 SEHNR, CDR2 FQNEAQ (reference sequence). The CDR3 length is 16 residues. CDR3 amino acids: CASSSDRGLSYNEQFF. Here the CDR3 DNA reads TGTGCCAGCAGCTCCGACAGGGGGCTAAGTTACAATGAGCAGTTCTTC.

The chain's CDR3 is CASSPLRTEAFF. The CDR3 region has the DNA TGTGCCAGCAGCCCCCTCCGCACTGAAGCTTTCTTT. V gene TRBV4-2 combines with J gene TRBJ1-1; D remains unclear. Germline values: CDR1 LGHNA, CDR2 YNFKEQ. The CDR3 contains 12 residues. The V and J ends lost 4 bases and 4 bases respectively, with 7 bases between them.

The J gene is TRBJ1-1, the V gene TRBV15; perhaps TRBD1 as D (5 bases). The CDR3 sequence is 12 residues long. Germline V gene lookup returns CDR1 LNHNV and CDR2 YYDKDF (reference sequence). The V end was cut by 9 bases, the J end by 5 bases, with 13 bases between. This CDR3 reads CATDQGGTEAFF. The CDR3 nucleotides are TGTGCCACTGATCAGGGAGGGACTGAAGCTTTCTTT.

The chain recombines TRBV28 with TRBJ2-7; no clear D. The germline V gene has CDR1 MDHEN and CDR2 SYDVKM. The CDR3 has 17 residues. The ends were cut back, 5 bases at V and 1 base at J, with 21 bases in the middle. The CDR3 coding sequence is TGTGCCAGCAGTCTCCGACGTACCTCTGACAAGTCCTACGAGCAGTACTTC. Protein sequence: CASSLRRTSDKSYEQYF.

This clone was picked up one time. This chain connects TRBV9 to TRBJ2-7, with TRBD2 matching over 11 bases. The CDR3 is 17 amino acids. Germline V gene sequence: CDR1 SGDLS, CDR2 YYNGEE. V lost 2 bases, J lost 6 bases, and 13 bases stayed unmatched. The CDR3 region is CASSVGGLAGGQGEQYF. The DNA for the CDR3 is TGTGCCAGCAGCGTCGGGGGCCTAGCGGGAGGACAGGGCGAGCAGTACTTC.

The CDR3 sequence: CASSHGTGLEEQYF. CDR3 nucleotide sequence: TGTGCCAGCAGCCACGGTACAGGGTTGGAGGAGCAGTACTTC. This chain joins TRBV7-2 and TRBJ2-7; maybe TRBD1 (6 bases). Germline V gene data show CDR1 as SGHTA and CDR2 as FQGNSA. Trimming took 5 bases from V and 7 from J, leaving 18 bases between them. This CDR3 contains 14 residues.

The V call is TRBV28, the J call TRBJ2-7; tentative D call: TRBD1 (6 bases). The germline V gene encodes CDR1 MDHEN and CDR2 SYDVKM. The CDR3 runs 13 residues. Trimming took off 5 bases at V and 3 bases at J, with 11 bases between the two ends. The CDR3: CASSTGLVYEQYF. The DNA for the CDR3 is TGTGCCAGCAGTACAGGGTTGGTCTACGAGCAGTACTTC.

CDR3 DNA sequence: TGTGCCAGCTCACCGGTTCTCCAGGGGTCCTACAATGAGCAGTTCTTC. Its translation: CASSPVLQGSYNEQFF. The chain recombines TRBV18 with TRBJ2-1, with TRBD1 as a possible D gene (6 bases). CDR3 length equals 16 residues. V was cut by 3 bases and J by 1 base, with 13 bases left in between. CDR1 and CDR2 from the germline V gene are KGHSH and LQKENI.

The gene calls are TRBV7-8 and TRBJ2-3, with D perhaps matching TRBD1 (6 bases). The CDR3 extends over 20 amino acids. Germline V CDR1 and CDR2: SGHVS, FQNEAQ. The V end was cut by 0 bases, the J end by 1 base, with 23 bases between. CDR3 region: CASSLAERFRPGDGTDTQYF. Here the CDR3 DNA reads TGTGCCAGCAGCTTAGCGGAACGGTTTCGGCCAGGGGACGGCACAGATACGCAGTATTTT.

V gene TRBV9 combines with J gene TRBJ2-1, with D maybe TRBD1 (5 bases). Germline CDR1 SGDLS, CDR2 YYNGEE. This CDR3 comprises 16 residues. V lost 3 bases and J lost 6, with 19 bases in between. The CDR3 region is CASSASGRAVVNEQFF. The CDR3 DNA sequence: TGTGCCAGCAGCGCAAGTGGCAGGGCGGTGGTCAATGAGCAGTTCTTC.

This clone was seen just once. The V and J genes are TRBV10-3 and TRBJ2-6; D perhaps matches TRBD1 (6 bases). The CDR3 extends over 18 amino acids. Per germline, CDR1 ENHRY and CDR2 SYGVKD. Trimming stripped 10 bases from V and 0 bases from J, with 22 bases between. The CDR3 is CATAKGKTGLSGANVLTF. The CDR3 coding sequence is TGTGCCACCGCAAAGGGGAAGACAGGACTCTCTGGGGCCAACGTCCTGACTTTC.

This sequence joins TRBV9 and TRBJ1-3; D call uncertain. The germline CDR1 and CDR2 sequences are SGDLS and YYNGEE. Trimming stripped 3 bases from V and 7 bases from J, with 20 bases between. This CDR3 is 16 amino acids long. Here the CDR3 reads CASSGWRELAGNTIYF. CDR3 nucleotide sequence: TGTGCCAGCAGCGGATGGAGGGAATTAGCCGGGAACACCATATATTTT.

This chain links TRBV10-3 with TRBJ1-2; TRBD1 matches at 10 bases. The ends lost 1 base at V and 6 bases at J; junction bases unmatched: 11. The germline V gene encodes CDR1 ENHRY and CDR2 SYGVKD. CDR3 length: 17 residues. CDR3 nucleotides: TGTGCCATCAGTGAGTTTTCTGAGGGACAGGGGAGGAATGGCTACACCTTC. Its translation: CAISEFSEGQGRNGYTF.

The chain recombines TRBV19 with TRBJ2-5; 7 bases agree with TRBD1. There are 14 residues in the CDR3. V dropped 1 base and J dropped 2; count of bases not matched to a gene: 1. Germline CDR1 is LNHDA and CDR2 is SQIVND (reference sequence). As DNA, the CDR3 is TGTGCCAGTAGTATAGCCAGGGGGCAAGAGACCCAGTACTTC. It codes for CASSIARGQETQYF.

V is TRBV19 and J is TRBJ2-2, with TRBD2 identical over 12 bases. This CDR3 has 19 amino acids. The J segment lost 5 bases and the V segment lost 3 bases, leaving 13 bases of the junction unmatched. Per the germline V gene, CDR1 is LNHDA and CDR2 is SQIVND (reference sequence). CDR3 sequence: CASSIPPSGRASWTGELFF. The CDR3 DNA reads TGTGCCAGTAGTATCCCCCCTAGCGGGAGGGCCAGCTGGACCGGGGAGCTGTTTTTT.

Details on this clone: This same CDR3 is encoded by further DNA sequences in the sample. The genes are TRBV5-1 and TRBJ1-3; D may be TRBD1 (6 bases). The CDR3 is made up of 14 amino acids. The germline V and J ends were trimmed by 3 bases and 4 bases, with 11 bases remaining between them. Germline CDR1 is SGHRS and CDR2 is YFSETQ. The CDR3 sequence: CASSSQGSGNTIYF. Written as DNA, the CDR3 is TGCGCCAGCAGCTCACAGGGTTCAGGAAACACCATATATTTT.